This T cell receptor beta chain was sequenced in a study of blood T cell repertoires in COVID-19. At the level of the study: The origin of the acute and convalescent COVID-19 samples was the United States, Italy and Spain. From T cells, B-cell-depleted T cells, or PBMCs came the material, which was cDNA or gDNA.

Source study methods: Using reference gene primer amplification, nucleated cell counts were estimated. The method was immunoSEQ multiplex PCR; TCRdb's version includes in-frame clones alone and lacks a portion of them. V and J calls and clone size follow that table, whereas D and trimming were derived from the DNA. The table includes around 110,000 clones, 86% detected once. Germline CDR1 and CDR2: SGDLS and YYNGEE. The CDR3 is made up of 13 amino acids. With 3 bases removed from V and 2 bases from J, the gap between germline ends came to 9 bases. This receptor was taken from a man between 35 and 55 years old with acute or convalescent COVID-19. Sequencing was done on a sample of peripheral blood. The chain has TRBV9 and TRBJ2-7, with D perhaps TRBD2 (5 bases). The CDR3 bases are TGTGCCAGCAGCGCCGGACTTACCTACGAGCAGTACTTC. Encoded protein: CASSAGLTYEQYF. Combining the CDR3 with reference TRBV9 and TRBJ2-7 gives the whole variable domain DSGVTQTPKHLITATGQRVTLRCSPRSGDLSVYWYQQSLDQGLQFLIQYYNGEERAKGNILERFSAQQFPDLHSELNLSSLELGDSALYFCASSAGLTYEQYFGPGTRLTVT.